This T cell receptor (beta chain) was captured in a study of T cells in Graves' hyperthyroidism and ophthalmopathy (dated by TCRdb to about 2019). Describing the broader study: Peripheral blood samples were taken at the time of initial diagnosis, prior to any treatment. Prospective prediction of ophthalmopathy was tested in an independent validation cohort of 18 to 20 hyperthyroidism patients and around 16 patients who later progressed to ophthalmopathy. The paper describes TCR Vbeta CDR3 sequencing of 130 to 150 peripheral blood samples, made up of approximately 40 ophthalmopathy patients, over 70 hyperthyroidism patients and about 17 progressor patients. To identify TCR V-J signatures that set the groups apart, the researchers used a discovery cohort of about a hundred patients, made up of 43 with Graves' ophthalmopathy and 55 to 65 with stable Graves' hyperthyroidism. The 100 discovery patients were randomly divided into training and test sets at a 7:3 ratio. Following sampling, methimazole starting at 30 mg daily was given to hyperthyroidism patients, and high-dose intravenous methylprednisolone was given to ophthalmopathy patients. In several Graves' hyperthyroidism patients, the study also compared T-cell repertoires from thyroid tissue with T-cell repertoires from blood.

With regard to this clonotype: Which antigen it targets is not known. The input lacks base qualities; no much larger clone sits a single base away.

The TCR beta CDR3 regions were amplified from RNA transcripts. A first-round RT-PCR of the TCR CDR3 used the HTBI primer set with the Qiagen OneStep RT-PCR kit. A second multiplex PCR round built the libraries, followed by size selection and purification. The libraries were sequenced on an Illumina HiSeq2000 using paired-end 100 bp reads. From the authors' description of their analysis: SOAPnuke was used to process the raw data, throwing out any read that contained adapters or uncalled bases, had a mean Phred below 15, or lacked an exact constant-primer or identifier match. High-quality paired reads were merged with COPE v1.2.5, and unique nucleotide sequences were defined as clonotypes. Clonotypes were aligned to IMGT TRBV, TRBD and TRBJ reference segments using MiTCR v1.1. Only V-J combinations with frequency above 0.0001, covering about 99% of repertoires, were analysed. The TCS score was defined as the ratio of F50 (clonal expansion) to E x V (chaos), calculated using BLOSUM62-based TCRdist between CDR3 peptides within each V-J. Welch's t-statistics and random forest reduced roughly 530 V-J features to roughly 13, which were used in a naive Bayes classifier (R e1071). TCRdb itself trimmed the public reads at Q25 with fastp, ran MiXCR and retained productive beta chains. When rows share a CDR3 protein, they turn into one entry using the most common DNA and genes. The V and J calls and clone size are TCRdb's, not the authors'. For this sample there are about 400,000 distinct CDR3 sequences; about 14% appear just once. Roughly a fifth of the sample is held by the ten biggest clonotypes.

The paper's findings and limits, for the study overall: Ophthalmopathy was separated from stable hyperthyroidism by a 13 V-J signature model, with 85% to 90% sensitivity and approximately 84% specificity obtained in cross-validation and 80%/75% obtained in testing. No statistical method was used to fix the sample size in advance, and group allocation was not hidden from the investigators. Most expanded thyroid clonotypes (frequency above 0.001) were also found in blood, which suggests that blood repertoires may mirror thyroid immune responses. In validation, progression to ophthalmopathy was predicted by the model with about 70% sensitivity and just over 72% specificity, a median of 6.5 months before onset.

For CDR1 and CDR2, the germline V gene lists KGHSH and LQKENI. Reading from cysteine to phenylalanine, the CDR3 counts 13 amino acids. The CDR3 DNA has 39 bases and is translated from base 1. The junction carries 15 bases between V and J, which are trimmed by 5 bases and 7 bases respectively. In the ophthalmopathy patients, disease was moderately to severely active, with a Clinical Activity Score of 3 or more, a NOSPECS grade of 4 or more, and a duration of less than 3 months. Exclusion was applied to patients with uncontrolled infections, other autoimmune diseases, pregnancy or lactation. Clinical symptoms, serum thyroxine and TRAb, thyroid ultrasound, and orbital computed tomography formed the basis for the diagnoses. Ficoll-Paque density gradient centrifugation was used to isolate PBMCs from about 10 ml of fresh peripheral blood. Total RNA was extracted with Trizol reagent, and quality was checked on an Agilent 2100 Bioanalyzer.

Material: blood. The TCR originated in a woman between 25 and 40 years old with Graves' ophthalmopathy. The V and J genes are TRBV18 and TRBJ2-7; no D segment can be confidently identified. The bases are TGTGCCAGCTCATTCTTAACTGGAGATGAGCAGTACTTC. This gives the protein CASSFLTGDEQYF.